This T cell receptor beta chain was obtained from a study of blood T cell repertoires in COVID-19. Background on the study: Samples of COVID-19 (acute and convalescent) were obtained from the United States, Italy and Spain. T cells, B-cell-depleted T cells, or PBMCs provided the cDNA or gDNA that served as material.

Trimming left V 2 bases short and J 6 bases short, with 12 bases between. The CDR3 runs to 15 residues. Germline lookup yields CDR1 SGDLS and CDR2 YYNGEE. In the authors' methods: Using reference gene primer amplification, nucleated cell counts were estimated. Here immunoSEQ multiplex PCR was the method, and the copy in TCRdb shows in-frame clones only, minus some. V and J calls and clone size are given by that table; D and trimming were obtained from the DNA. This sample carries about 190,000 clones, roughly 81% of them seen once, and the ten largest clones take less than 5.5%. The receptor comes from a woman aged 80 or over with acute or convalescent COVID-19. The rearrangement uses TRBV9 and TRBJ1-6, with D possibly TRBD1 on 5 matching bases. Sequenced sample: peripheral blood. CDR3 nucleotide sequence: TGTGCCAGCAGCGTTGGGGCTATGCGTAATTCACCCCTCCACTTT. Protein product: CASSVGAMRNSPLHF.